The 7 T cell receptor beta chains given below trace back to one sample, sequenced in a study of metastatic and nonmetastatic thyroid tumors (TCRdb year 2020). Libraries were constructed by PCR. Sequencing instrument: Illumina HiSeq 4000. Using fastp trimming at Q25 and MiXCR clonotype assembly, TCRdb reanalyzed the public sequencing data and kept in-frame beta chains. This sample lists some 25,000 clones; roughly 18% were detected once. Of the sample, approximately 4.6% falls within the top ten clones. None of the patients had been given any treatment before thyroid surgery. Sequenced sample: blood. The receptors originated from a male donor with papillary thyroid cancer or a benign thyroid nodule (not recorded which). Some clones in this sample may be carry-over from other donors' samples.

This clone was seen ten or more times. This chain uses TRBV12-3 or TRBV12-4 with TRBJ2-1, with TRBD2 matching over 8 bases. The ends lost 3 bases at V and 3 bases at J; junction bases unmatched: 4. The CDR3 runs 15 residues. The CDR3 DNA reads TGTGCCAGCAGTTTTGGTAGCGGGGTCTACAATGAGCAGTTCTTC. The encoded protein is CASSFGSGVYNEQFF.

Remarks on this clone: Within the sample, other DNA sequences also encode this same CDR3. This chain uses TRBV6-1 with TRBJ1-2; maybe TRBD1 (6 bases). The CDR3 totals 13 residues. Trimming stripped 5 bases from V and 4 bases from J, with 11 bases between. Germline lookup yields CDR1 MNHNS and CDR2 SASEGT. The CDR3 DNA is TGTGCCAGCAGTCCGGGAGGGGGCTATGGCTACACCTTC. Amino acid sequence: CASSPGGGYGYTF.

This chain links TRBV6-1 with TRBJ2-1; 7 bases line up with TRBD2. CDR3 length equals 15 residues. The V and J ends lost 2 bases and 6 bases, in that order; junction bases with no gene match: 7. In germline, CDR1 is MNHNS, CDR2 SASEGT. The CDR3 region has the DNA TGTGCCAGCAGTGAACGGTCTAGCGGCTTCAATGAGCAGTTCTTC. Translation: CASSERSSGFNEQFF.

There are a few counts of this clone. An end of the junction does not agree with germline; a read error may underlie this. V is TRBV7-3 and J is TRBJ2-1; a weak D match, TRBD2 (5 bases). CDR1 is SGHTA and CDR2 is FQGTGA in the germline V gene. The CDR3 consists of 12 residues. CDR3 residues: CASSDLASEHFF. The DNA for the CDR3 is TGTGCCAGCAGCGACCTAGCTTCTGAGCATTTCTTC.

This clone was picked up many times. The chain combines TRBV27 with TRBJ1-1; D might be TRBD1 (5 bases). Germline CDR1 reads MNHEY; CDR2 reads SMNVEV (reference sequence). Trimming left V 6 bases short and J 8 bases short, with 10 bases between. There are 11 residues in the CDR3. The CDR3: CASRRQSEAFF. CDR3 nucleotides: TGTGCCAGCAGAAGACAGTCAGAAGCTTTCTTT.

Concerning this clone: One end of the junction is discordant with germline, which a read error may explain. The chain uses TRBV24-1 and TRBJ2-5; D remains unclear. This CDR3 spans 13 amino acids. Germline values: CDR1 KGHDR, CDR2 SFDVKD. Here the CDR3 DNA reads TGTTCCACCGGTCAGGTAGGCCGAGAGACCCAGTACTTC. Its translation is CSTGQVGRETQYF.

V and J are TRBV3-1 and TRBJ1-1; D is unclear. Trimming stripped 3 bases from V and 0 bases from J, with 11 bases between. The CDR3 sequence is 15 residues long. CDR1 is LGHDT and CDR2 is YNNKEL in the germline V gene (reference sequence). CDR3 sequence reads: CASSQLRTVNTEAFF. The CDR3 DNA sequence: TGTGCCAGCAGCCAGCTGAGAACAGTGAACACTGAAGCTTTCTTT.